Listed below are T cell receptor beta chains from one sample, sequenced in a study of T cells in Graves' hyperthyroidism and ophthalmopathy. A single record per CDR3 protein comes from TCRdb applying MiXCR to the multiplex PCR reads. The sample holds 350,000 to 500,000 distinct CDR3 sequences; about 13% are singletons and the top ten take more than 4.5%. Sequences were obtained from blood. The receptors here all came from a woman younger than 35 with Graves' hyperthyroidism. Both conserved end residues are part of each CDR3. The D gene is left open where the match is weak. A row's size may be missing; if present it is once, few, many or a size class.

J: TRBJ2-7
V: TRBV5-1
size: -
D: -
DNA: TGCGCCAGCAGCTTGGGATCCGCTGGCGAGCAGTACTTC
CDR3: CASSLGSAGEQYF

J: TRBJ2-1
V: TRBV10-1
size: few
D: TRBD1
DNA: TGCGCCAGCAGTCGGGACAGGGGCAATGAGCAGTTCTTC
CDR3: CASSRDRGNEQFF

J: TRBJ1-5
V: TRBV11-2
size: many
D: -
DNA: TGTGCCAGCAGAGCTCAGGGAGGAAGCAATCAGCCCCAGCATTTT
CDR3: CASRAQGGSNQPQHF

J: TRBJ2-7
V: TRBV11-2
size: -
D: TRBD2
DNA: TGTGCCAGCAGCTTAGCGGCGGGGGTTACCTACGAGCAGTACTTC
CDR3: CASSLAAGVTYEQYF

J: TRBJ1-1
V: TRBV12-3/TRBV12-4
size: many
D: -
DNA: TGTGCCAGCAGTTTTGGGGGCTTGTTGGCTTTCTTT
CDR3: CASSFGGLLAFF

J: TRBJ2-7
V: TRBV5-5
size: -
D: TRBD2
DNA: TGTGCCAGCAGCCCCGGGACTAGCGGGAGGACGATACGCGAGCAGTACTTC
CDR3: CASSPGTSGRTIREQYF

J: TRBJ1-1
V: TRBV27
size: once
D: -
DNA: TGTGCCAGCAACAGGGCTGGGGGAGCTTTCTTT
CDR3: CASNRAGGAFF

J: TRBJ2-7
V: TRBV6-1
size: many
D: TRBD2
DNA: TGTGCCAGCAGTGAACGGACTAGTGCGTCCTACGAGCAGTACTTC
CDR3: CASSERTSASYEQYF

J: TRBJ1-3
V: TRBV13
size: few
D: -
DNA: TGTGCCAGCAGCTTAGTTGGGGCCATCTCTGGAAACACCATATATTTT
CDR3: CASSLVGAISGNTIYF

J: TRBJ2-7
V: TRBV11-1
size: many
D: -
DNA: TGTGCCAGCAGACCAAGGACGGGGAACTACGAGCAGTACTTC
CDR3: CASRPRTGNYEQYF

J: TRBJ2-7
V: TRBV7-3
size: many
D: TRBD2
DNA: TGTGCCAGCAGCTTAACGGCTACTAGCGGTTCTAATCAGCAGTACTTC
CDR3: CASSLTATSGSNQQYF

J: TRBJ2-1
V: TRBV20-1
size: many
D: TRBD2
DNA: TGCAGTGCCCCAGGGAGACTAGCGGGAGACCGTATCAATGAGCAGTTCTTC
CDR3: CSAPGRLAGDRINEQFF

J: TRBJ1-5
V: TRBV30
size: many
D: -
DNA: TGTGCCTGGAGTGTTGACAATCAGCCCCAGCATTTT
CDR3: CAWSVDNQPQHF

J: TRBJ1-3
V: TRBV11-2
size: many
D: -
DNA: TGTGCCAGCAGCCCGAAAAGATTATTAGGAAACACCATATATTTT
CDR3: CASSPKRLLGNTIYF